These 27 T cell receptor beta chains originate from one sample sequenced in a study of PD-1 blockade in classical Hodgkin lymphoma (TCRdb year 2020). The sample's time point label, decoded: cycle 4 day 1 (C4D1), after less than 7 weeks of nivolumab. Relapse after autologous stem cell transplantation had occurred in all trial patients, and cohorts A, B and C were distinguished by prior brentuximab vedotin exposure. Libraries were made using the immunoSEQ multiplex PCR assay. TCRdb provides this immuneACCESS table in a form limited to in-frame rearrangements. Some clones are lacking; in checked studies, under half of them reflect an unresolved V gene, and why the rest are absent is not known. This sample has more than 40,000 clones in its table, and roughly 69% of those were observed once. The ten most abundant clones make up approximately 2.4% of the sample. The source was peripheral blood mononuclear cells (PBMCs), collected before the fourth cycle of nivolumab. The source is a human donor with classical Hodgkin lymphoma.

This CDR3 reads CASSLIPTGGYNEQFF. CDR3 sequence (DNA): TGCGCCAGCAGCTTGATCCCAACAGGGGGCTACAATGAGCAGTTCTTC. The gene calls are TRBV5-1 and TRBJ2-1, with TRBD1 matching 8 bases. Losses at the gene ends were 1 base for V and 3 bases for J; bases not matched to a gene: 6. The CDR3 spans 16 residues. Germline values: CDR1 SGHRS, CDR2 YFSETQ.

This clone was recorded once. This rearrangement joins TRBV19 to TRBJ2-6; D could derive from TRBD1 or TRBD2 (6 bases each). The CDR3 has 18 residues. Germline lookup yields CDR1 LNHDA and CDR2 SQIVND (reference sequence). The V end was cut by 2 bases, the J end by 2 bases, with 16 bases between. The CDR3 region is CASSIWGDTPTGANVLTF. In nucleotides, the CDR3 is TGTGCCAGTAGTATATGGGGGGACACACCTACTGGGGCCAACGTCCTGACTTTC.

This sequence joins TRBV6-1 and TRBJ2-5; 8 bases are a match to TRBD1. The trim removed 0 bases at V and 5 bases at J, leaving 5 bases unmatched. The CDR3 consists of 15 residues. The germline gives CDR1 MNHNS, CDR2 SASEGT. The CDR3 loop reads CASSEATGVWETQYF. The DNA of the CDR3 is TGTGCCAGCAGTGAAGCGACAGGGGTTTGGGAGACCCAGTACTTC.

V gene TRBV2 combines with J gene TRBJ1-1, with 8 positions matching TRBD1. The length of the CDR3 is 14 residues. Germline assignment: CDR1 SNHLY and CDR2 FYNNEI. The ends lost 6 bases at V and 5 bases at J; junction bases unmatched: 8. CDR3 sequence (DNA): TGTGCCAGCAGAGATGGGACAGGAGAGACTGAAGCTTTCTTT. It encodes CASRDGTGETEAFF. The whole variable domain, filled in from reference TRBV2 and TRBJ1-1, reads EPEVTQTPSHQVTQMGQEVILRCVPISNHLYFYWYRQILGQKVEFLVSFYNNEISEKSEIFDDQFSVERPDGSNFTLKIRSTKLEDSAMYFCASRDGTGETEAFFGQGTRLTVV.

This clone showed up many times. The chain is built from TRBV2 and TRBJ1-5; no definite D call. V was cut by 7 bases and J by 0 bases, with 10 bases left in between. The germline V gene has CDR1 SNHLY and CDR2 FYNNEI. This CDR3 has 14 residues. The DNA for the CDR3 is TGTGCCAGCAACGGGCGCGATAGCAATCAGCCCCAGCATTTT. It specifies CASNGRDSNQPQHF. Full variable domain (missing parts from reference TRBV2 and TRBJ1-5): EPEVTQTPSHQVTQMGQEVILRCVPISNHLYFYWYRQILGQKVEFLVSFYNNEISEKSEIFDDQFSVERPDGSNFTLKIRSTKLEDSAMYFCASNGRDSNQPQHFGDGTRLSIL.

The V and J genes are TRBV28 and TRBJ1-1; unclear D gene. The germline V gene has CDR1 MDHEN and CDR2 SYDVKM. Between the trimmed V and J ends, which lost 6 bases and 10 bases, there was a span of 18 bases. This CDR3 spans 13 amino acids. The CDR3 nucleotides read TGTGCCAGCAGCGGCGGGTCCCCTTGGGGAGCTTTCTTT. Translation: CASSGGSPWGAFF.

The chain recombines TRBV11-2 with TRBJ1-5, with D uncertain. CDR1 is SGHAT, CDR2 FQNNGV, per germline. This CDR3 region has 15 residues. The germline V and J ends were trimmed by 4 bases and 0 bases, with 10 bases remaining between them. Here the CDR3 reads CASSSVGDSNQPQHF. Here the CDR3 DNA reads TGTGCCAGCAGCTCCGTTGGGGATAGCAATCAGCCCCAGCATTTT.

This chain connects TRBV9 to TRBJ2-3, with 8 bases fitting TRBD2. The CDR3 is 15 residues long. Germline V gives CDR1 SGDLS, CDR2 YYNGEE. Trimming at V came to 4 bases and at J to 0 bases, leaving 4 bases not matched to a gene. CDR3 DNA: TGTGCCAGCAGCTTCAGCGGGGGAAGCACAGATACGCAGTATTTT. This translates into CASSFSGGSTDTQYF.

This sequence joins TRBV7-8 and TRBJ2-7, with D hard to call. V gave up 4 bases and J gave up 4 bases, with 17 bases separating them. The V gene's germline CDR1 is SGHVS and CDR2 FQNEAQ. The CDR3 is made up of 15 amino acids. The CDR3 is CASSSTRPPDYEQYF. In DNA form, the CDR3 reads TGTGCCAGCAGCTCGACACGGCCCCCTGATTACGAGCAGTACTTC.

V usage is TRBV7-2 and J usage is TRBJ2-5; weak D call: TRBD1 (5 bases). CDR1 SGHTA and CDR2 FQGNSA come from the germline V gene. The ends were cut back, 1 base at V and 2 bases at J, with 8 bases in the middle. The CDR3 is 14 residues long. The DNA for the CDR3 is TGTGCCAGCAGCTTAGGCAGGGAACAAGAGACCCAGTACTTC. The encoded protein is CASSLGREQETQYF.

The V gene is TRBV2, the J gene TRBJ2-1; TRBD2 aligns across 11 bases. Losses at the gene ends were 7 bases for V and 0 bases for J; bases not matched to a gene: 5. Germline-derived CDR1 and CDR2 are SNHLY and FYNNEI. The CDR3 sequence is 16 residues long. The CDR3 loop is CASTSLAGGSYNEQFF. The CDR3 nucleotides are TGTGCCAGCACCAGTCTAGCGGGGGGCTCCTACAATGAGCAGTTCTTC.

The chain recombines TRBV30 with TRBJ2-7; maybe TRBD2 (6 bases). CDR3 length equals 15 residues. Germline-derived CDR1 and CDR2 are GTSNPN and SVGIG (reference sequence). V lost 5 bases and J 3 bases, leaving 20 bases between the germline ends. The CDR3 DNA sequence: TGTGCCTGGGGCACACGGGGAGGTTCCGGCTACGAGCAGTACTTC. Protein: CAWGTRGGSGYEQYF.

The chain links TRBV6-5 to TRBJ2-3; D unclear. V lost 3 bases, J lost 0 bases, and 10 bases lay in between. The CDR3 consists of 15 residues. The V gene's germline CDR1 is MNHEY and CDR2 SVGAGI. The CDR3 protein is CASSYYPPSTDTQYF. As DNA, the CDR3 is TGTGCCAGCAGTTATTACCCCCCTAGCACAGATACGCAGTATTTT.

By share, this clone ranks as medium-sized. This chain uses TRBV27 with TRBJ2-7, with 12 bases that match TRBD1. This CDR3 is built from 17 residues. Germline-derived CDR1 and CDR2 are MNHEY and SMNVEV (reference sequence). After removal of 3 bases from V and 4 bases from J, the junction contained 10 bases not matched to a gene. The CDR3 DNA reads as TGTGCCAGCAGTTTGAACCGGGACAGGGGGCCGTCGTACGAGCAGTACTTC. Protein product: CASSLNRDRGPSYEQYF.

The J gene is TRBJ2-7, the V gene TRBV7-9, with unresolved D. This CDR3 contains 14 residues. Germline V gene lookup returns CDR1 SEHNR and CDR2 FQNEAQ (reference sequence). Trimming took 2 bases from V and 3 from J, leaving 11 bases between them. The CDR3 DNA reads as TGTGCCAGCAGCTTAAGCTCAGCACTCTACGAGCAGTACTTC. Protein product: CASSLSSALYEQYF.

V gene TRBV7-9 combines with J gene TRBJ1-1; weak D call: TRBD1 (5 bases). The CDR3 spans 13 residues. Per germline, CDR1 SEHNR and CDR2 FQNEAQ (reference sequence). V shed 5 bases and J shed 4 bases, with 11 bases lying between them. DNA of the CDR3: TGTGCCAGCAGCCCGCAGGGCCCCACTGAAGCTTTCTTT. Translated: CASSPQGPTEAFF. Full variable domain (rest looked up from reference TRBV7-9 and TRBJ1-1): DTGVSQNPRHKITKRGQNVTFRCDPISEHNRLYWYRQTLGQGPEFLTYFQNEAQLEKSRLLSDRFSAERPKGSFSTLEIQRTEQGDSAMYLCASSPQGPTEAFFGQGTRLTVV.

The chain employs TRBV7-9 and TRBJ1-1; D is undetermined. Looked up from germline, CDR1 is SEHNR and CDR2 is FQNEAQ (reference sequence). The CDR3 spans 12 residues. V was clipped by 7 bases and J by 4 bases, with 10 bases between them. CDR3 bases: TGTGCCAGCATCTGGGGAGGCACTGAAGCTTTCTTT. Translation gives CASIWGGTEAFF.

The J gene is TRBJ2-1, the V gene TRBV2; TRBD2 agrees at 11 bases. Germline V lookup: CDR1 SNHLY, CDR2 FYNNEI. CDR3 size: 15 residues. V shed 4 bases and J 5 bases; nucleotides not matched to a gene: 4. DNA of the CDR3: TGTGCCAGCAGTGCCTCTAGCGGGGGGAACAATGAGCAGTTCTTC. It codes for CASSASSGGNNEQFF.

This chain connects TRBV6-6 to TRBJ1-2, with 7 positions matching TRBD1. The germline CDR1 and CDR2 sequences are MNHNY and SVGAGI (reference sequence). Germline trimming cut 6 bases from V and 5 bases from J; bases unmatched to any gene: 3. The CDR3 is 12 amino acids. CDR3 amino acids: CASSQTGYGYTF. DNA of the CDR3: TGTGCCAGCAGCCAGACAGGGTATGGCTACACCTTC.

V gene TRBV7-9 combines with J gene TRBJ2-2; no reliable D call. CDR1 and CDR2 (germline): SEHNR, FQNEAQ (reference sequence). The length of the CDR3 is 15 residues. The V end lost 2 bases, the J end lost 3 bases, and 10 bases lay between the germline ends. In DNA, the CDR3 is TGTGCCAGCAGCTTACCTGACACCTACACCGGGGAGCTGTTTTTT. Protein sequence: CASSLPDTYTGELFF.

V and J are TRBV7-2 and TRBJ2-7, with D perhaps TRBD1 (5 bases). The CDR3 has 15 amino acids. CDR1 SGHTA and CDR2 FQGNSA come from the germline V gene. The ends were cut back, 5 bases at V and 3 bases at J, with 17 bases in the middle. DNA for the CDR3: TGTGCCAGCAGCCCATCAGGGCCCATATACTACGAGCAGTACTTC. As protein: CASSPSGPIYYEQYF.

There are a few counts of this clone. The chain recombines TRBV28 with TRBJ1-4; D unresolved. This CDR3 is built from 14 residues. Germline CDR1 and CDR2: MDHEN and SYDVKM. The V end was cut by 5 bases, the J end by 6 bases, with 13 bases between. The CDR3 here is CASSGPRHDEKLFF. The CDR3 region has the DNA TGTGCCAGCAGTGGTCCGAGGCATGATGAAAAACTGTTTTTT.

The chain recombines TRBV29-1 with TRBJ1-2, with 9 bases lining up with TRBD1. The length of the CDR3 is 12 residues. Germline CDR1 reads SQVTM; CDR2 reads ANQGSEA. V was clipped by 6 bases and J by 4 bases; unmatched bases: 3. CDR3 residues: CSVRTGVYGYTF. In DNA, the CDR3 is TGCAGCGTACGGACAGGGGTCTATGGCTACACCTTC.

The chain combines TRBV2 with TRBJ1-2; D perhaps matches TRBD1 (6 bases). V shed 3 bases and J shed 2 bases, with 13 bases lying between them. Germline assignment: CDR1 SNHLY and CDR2 FYNNEI. The CDR3 covers 15 residues. In DNA form, the CDR3 reads TGTGCCAGCAGTGACGATGGGGGACACAACTATGGCTACACCTTC. Encoded protein: CASSDDGGHNYGYTF.

The rearrangement uses TRBV15 and TRBJ2-1; D gene uncertain. The CDR3 covers 15 residues. V lost 1 base and J 2 bases, leaving 9 bases between the germline ends. Germline lookup yields CDR1 LNHNV and CDR2 YYDKDF (reference sequence). The CDR3 coding sequence is TGTGCCACCAGCAGAGGGGGTGAGGCCTACAATGAGCAGTTCTTC. It specifies CATSRGGEAYNEQFF.

V usage is TRBV27 and J usage is TRBJ2-7; perhaps TRBD2 as D (5 bases). Germline V lookup: CDR1 MNHEY, CDR2 SMNVEV (reference sequence). The V and J ends lost 5 bases and 1 base respectively, with 12 bases between them. This CDR3 is built from 14 residues. The CDR3 bases are TGTGCCAGCAGTCCAGATAGGGAGTCCTACGAGCAGTACTTC. Translated: CASSPDRESYEQYF.

V is TRBV14 and J is TRBJ2-1, with TRBD2 matching 12 bases. In germline, CDR1 is SGHDN, CDR2 FVKESK. The CDR3 is 14 amino acids. J gave up 7 bases and V 3 bases, and 1 base lay outside the gene matches. CDR3 bases: TGTGCCAGCAGCCATCTAGCGGGGGGGAATGAGCAGTTCTTC. It encodes CASSHLAGGNEQFF. Together with reference TRBV14 and TRBJ2-1, the CDR3 gives the full variable domain: EAGVTQFPSHSVIEKGQTVTLRCDPISGHDNLYWYRRVMGKEIKFLLHFVKESKQDESGMPNNRFLAERTGGTYSTLKVQPAELEDSGVYFCASSHLAGGNEQFFGPGTRLTVL.